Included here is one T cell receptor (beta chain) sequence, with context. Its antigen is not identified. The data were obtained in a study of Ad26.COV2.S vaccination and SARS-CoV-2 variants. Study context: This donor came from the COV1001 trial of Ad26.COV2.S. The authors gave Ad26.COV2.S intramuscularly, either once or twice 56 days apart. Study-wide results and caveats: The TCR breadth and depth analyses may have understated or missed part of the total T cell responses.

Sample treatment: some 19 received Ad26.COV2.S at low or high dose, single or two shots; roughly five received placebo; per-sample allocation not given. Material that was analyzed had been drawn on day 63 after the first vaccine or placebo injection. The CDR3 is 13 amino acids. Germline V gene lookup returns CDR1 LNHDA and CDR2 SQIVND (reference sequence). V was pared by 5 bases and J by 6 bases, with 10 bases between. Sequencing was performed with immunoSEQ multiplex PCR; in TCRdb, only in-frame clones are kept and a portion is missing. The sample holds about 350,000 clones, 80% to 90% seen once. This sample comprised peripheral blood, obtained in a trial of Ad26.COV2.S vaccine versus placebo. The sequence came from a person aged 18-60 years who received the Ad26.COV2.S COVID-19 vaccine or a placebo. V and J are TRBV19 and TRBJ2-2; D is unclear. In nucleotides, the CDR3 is TGTGCCAGTAGTCTCTCTCTAGCCGGGGAGCTGTTTTTT. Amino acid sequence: CASSLSLAGELFF.